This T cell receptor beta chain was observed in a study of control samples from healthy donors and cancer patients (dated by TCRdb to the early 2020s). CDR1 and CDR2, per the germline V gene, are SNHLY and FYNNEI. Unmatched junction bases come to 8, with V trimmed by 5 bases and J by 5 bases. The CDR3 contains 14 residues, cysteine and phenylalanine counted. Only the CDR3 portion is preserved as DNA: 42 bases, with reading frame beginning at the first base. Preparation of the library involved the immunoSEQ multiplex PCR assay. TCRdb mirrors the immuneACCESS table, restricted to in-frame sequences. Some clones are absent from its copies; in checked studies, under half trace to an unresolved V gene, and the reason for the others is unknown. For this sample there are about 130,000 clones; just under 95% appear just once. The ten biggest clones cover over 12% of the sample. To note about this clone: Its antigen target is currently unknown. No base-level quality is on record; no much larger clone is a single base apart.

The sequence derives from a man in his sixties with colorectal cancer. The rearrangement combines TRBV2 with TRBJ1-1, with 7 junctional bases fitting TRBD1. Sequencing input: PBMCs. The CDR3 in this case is CASSTRAGGTEAFF. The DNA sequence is TGTGCCAGCAGTACAAGGGCAGGGGGGACTGAAGCTTTCTTT. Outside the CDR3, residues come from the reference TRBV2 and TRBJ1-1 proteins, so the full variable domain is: EPEVTQTPSHQVTQMGQEVILRCVPISNHLYFYWYRQILGQKVEFLVSFYNNEISEKSEIFDDQFSVERPDGSNFTLKIRSTKLEDSAMYFCASSTRAGGTEAFFGQGTRLTVV.